The 2 T cell receptor beta chains below all came from one sample that was sequenced in a study of low-dose radiotherapy and immunotherapy resistance in tumors. As for time point: after trial treatment. Regarding treatment: LDRT plus nivolumab, ipilimumab, low-dose cyclophosphamide and aspirin (RACIN trial). With TRAV- and TRBV-specific primers, first-strand cDNA was made, covering the alpha and beta chains. Over about 19 PCR cycles, TCRs were amplified from a constant-region primer and V-primer adapter. TCRdb re-called the reads through MiXCR, storing one row per CDR3 protein. The sample includes about 97,000 distinct CDR3 sequences, 20% to 25% of them seen just once. Material: PBMCs, obtained after low-dose radiotherapy plus immunotherapy. Source of these receptors: a male donor with prostate cancer.

This chain uses TRBV12-3 or TRBV12-4 with TRBJ2-6; D possibly corresponds to TRBD1 (5 bases). The CDR3 runs to 16 residues. Trimming cost V 5 bases and J 0 bases, with 11 bases left between them. The CDR3, as DNA: TGTGCCAGCAGTCGACAGTTTTACTCTGGGGCCAACGTCCTGACTTTC. Its translation is CASSRQFYSGANVLTF.

This clonotype was found many times. The chain carries TRBV10-1 and TRBJ1-2; 7 nucleotides match TRBD1. Germline CDR1 reads WNHNN; CDR2 reads SYGVQD (reference sequence). The CDR3 covers 14 residues. V lost 8 bases and J lost 4; bases outside the gene matches: 10. For the CDR3, the DNA is TGCGCCAGCCGATCGACAGGGCACTCCTATGGCTACACCTTC. This codes for CASRSTGHSYGYTF.